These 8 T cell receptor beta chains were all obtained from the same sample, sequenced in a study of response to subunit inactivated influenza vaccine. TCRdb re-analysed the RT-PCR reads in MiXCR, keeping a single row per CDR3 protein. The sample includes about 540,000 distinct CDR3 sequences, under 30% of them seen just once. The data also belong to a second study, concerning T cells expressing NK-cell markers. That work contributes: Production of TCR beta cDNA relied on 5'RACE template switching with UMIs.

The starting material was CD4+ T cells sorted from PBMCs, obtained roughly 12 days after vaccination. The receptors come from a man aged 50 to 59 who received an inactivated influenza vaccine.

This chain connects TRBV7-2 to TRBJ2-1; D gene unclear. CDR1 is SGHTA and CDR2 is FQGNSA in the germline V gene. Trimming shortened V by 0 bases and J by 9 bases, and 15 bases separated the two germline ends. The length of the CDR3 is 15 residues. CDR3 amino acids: CASSLALVPGIEQFF. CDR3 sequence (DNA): TGTGCCAGCAGCTTAGCGTTAGTTCCAGGAATTGAGCAGTTCTTC.

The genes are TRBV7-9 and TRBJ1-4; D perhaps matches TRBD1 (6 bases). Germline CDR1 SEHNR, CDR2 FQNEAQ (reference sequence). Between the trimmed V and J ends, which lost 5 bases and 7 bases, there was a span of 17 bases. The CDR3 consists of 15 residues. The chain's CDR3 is CASSPRRGGIEKLFF. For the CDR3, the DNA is TGTGCCAGCAGCCCCCGGAGGGGGGGGATTGAAAAACTGTTTTTT.

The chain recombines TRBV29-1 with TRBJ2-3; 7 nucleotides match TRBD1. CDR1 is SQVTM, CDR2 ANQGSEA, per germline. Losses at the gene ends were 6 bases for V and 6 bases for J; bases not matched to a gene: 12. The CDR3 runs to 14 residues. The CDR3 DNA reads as TGCAGCGTACTATCTTCCACAGGGGTTGATACGCAGTATTTT. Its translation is CSVLSSTGVDTQYF.

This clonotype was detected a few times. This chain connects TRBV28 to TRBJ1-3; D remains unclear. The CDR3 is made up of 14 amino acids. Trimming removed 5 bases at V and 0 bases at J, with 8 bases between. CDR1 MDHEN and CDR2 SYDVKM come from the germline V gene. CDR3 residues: CASSPNFSGNTIYF. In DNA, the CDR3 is TGTGCCAGCAGTCCCAATTTCTCTGGAAACACCATATATTTT.

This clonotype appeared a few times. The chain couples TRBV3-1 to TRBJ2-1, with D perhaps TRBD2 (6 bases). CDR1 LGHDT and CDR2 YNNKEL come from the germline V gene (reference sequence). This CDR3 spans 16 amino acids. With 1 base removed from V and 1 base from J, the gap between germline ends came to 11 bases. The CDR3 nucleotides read TGTGCCAGCAGCCAAGCGGGGGACGGATCCTACAATGAGCAGTTCTTC. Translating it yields CASSQAGDGSYNEQFF.

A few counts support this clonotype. The CDR3 loop is CASSSLGLAGHEQFF. DNA for the CDR3: TGTGCCAGCAGCAGCTTGGGACTAGCGGGCCATGAGCAGTTCTTC. The J gene is TRBJ2-1, the V gene TRBV7-9; TRBD2 agrees at 12 bases. V was pared by 5 bases and J by 8 bases, with 7 bases of the junction left unmatched. The CDR3 extends over 15 amino acids. CDR1 and CDR2 from the germline V gene are SEHNR and FQNEAQ (reference sequence). Full variable domain (rest looked up from reference TRBV7-9 and TRBJ2-1): DTGVSQNPRHKITKRGQNVTFRCDPISEHNRLYWYRQTLGQGPEFLTYFQNEAQLEKSRLLSDRFSAERPKGSFSTLEIQRTEQGDSAMYLCASSSLGLAGHEQFFGPGTRLTVL.

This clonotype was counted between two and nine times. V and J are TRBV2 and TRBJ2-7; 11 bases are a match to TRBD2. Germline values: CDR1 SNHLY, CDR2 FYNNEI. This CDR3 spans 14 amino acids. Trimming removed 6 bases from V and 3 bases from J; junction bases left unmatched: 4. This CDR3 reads CASRRLAGIYEQYF. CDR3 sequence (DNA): TGTGCCAGCAGGCGACTAGCGGGGATCTACGAGCAGTACTTC. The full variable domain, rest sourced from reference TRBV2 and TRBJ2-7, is EPEVTQTPSHQVTQMGQEVILRCVPISNHLYFYWYRQILGQKVEFLVSFYNNEISEKSEIFDDQFSVERPDGSNFTLKIRSTKLEDSAMYFCASRRLAGIYEQYFGPGTRLTVT.

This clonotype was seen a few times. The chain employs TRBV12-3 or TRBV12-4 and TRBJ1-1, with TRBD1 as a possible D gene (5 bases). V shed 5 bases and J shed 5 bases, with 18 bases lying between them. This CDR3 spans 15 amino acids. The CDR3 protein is CASSPRRQRGTEAFF. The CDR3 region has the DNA TGTGCCAGCAGTCCCCGCCGACAGAGGGGAACTGAAGCTTTCTTT.